This T cell receptor beta chain was obtained from a study of OX40 agonist ivuxolimab in advanced cancers. In the study overall: The costimulatory receptor OX40 (CD134) was targeted by ivuxolimab, a fully human IgG2 agonistic monoclonal antibody. Of the approximately 50 dose-escalation patients, hepatocellular carcinoma was present in roughly 19, melanoma in approximately 15, renal cell carcinoma in 9 and head and neck cancer in 9. A male proportion of roughly 80% and a mean age of roughly 55 years, ranging from about 23 to 90, were recorded for the dose-escalation cohort. Three dose-escalation patients achieved partial responses, one with hepatocellular carcinoma and two with cutaneous melanoma. The monotherapy dose-escalation portion (N of about 57 patients) of the phase I ivuxolimab trial is reported in the paper. The point of sequencing TCRbeta in the periphery was to test whether ivuxolimab changed TCR sequence diversity and drove clonal T-cell expansion. Intravenous ivuxolimab was administered to patients every 2 weeks at six dose levels: 0.01, 0.1, 0.3, 1.5, 3 and 10 mg/kg. Prior anti-PD-1, anti-PD-L1 or anti-CTLA-4 therapy was permitted, and checkpoint inhibitors had been received by about two fifths of dose-escalation patients.

The trial excluded patients who had a history of autoimmune disease or who were on systemic immunosuppression. Peripheral blood for TCR sequencing was drawn from every dose cohort at baseline, at cycle 4 day 1 and at cycle 7 day 1. Samples were obtained from an open-label, multicenter, first-in-human phase I dose-escalation trial of ivuxolimab. The trial enrolled adults with locally advanced or metastatic head and neck squamous cell, hepatocellular, melanoma or renal cell carcinoma. Before TCR sequencing, CD4+ T cells and CD8+ T cells from peripheral blood were sorted into separate populations. Details on this clone: No cognate antigen has been identified for it. No base quality information exists; no much larger clone differs at one position.

The research as a whole found: After ivuxolimab, expanded clones were on average more numerous among CD8+ T cells than among CD4+ T cells. At doses from 0.1 to 3.0 mg/kg, clonal expansion was seen in both CD4+ and CD8+ blood T cells between baseline and week 6. In the 0.1-3.0 mg/kg groups, partial responders were among the patients with the lowest normalized peripheral clonal expansion, particularly in CD8+ T cells. Low levels of normalized T-cell clonal expansion were also seen in some patients who did not respond. The antigen specificity of the clonally expanded peripheral T cells was not determined.

Genomic DNA was isolated from the sorted cells so that the TCRbeta CDR3 region could be sequenced. The immunoSEQ Assay was used for sequencing of TCRbeta CDR3 regions. Drawn from immuneACCESS, this table holds only the in-frame rearrangements with V and J called that TCRdb kept. Clones are partly lost; checked studies trace under half to an unresolved V gene and leave the rest unexplained. This sample holds 53,000 or so clones; around four fifths were observed only once. Around 2.8% of the sample goes to the ten largest clones. Taken from cysteine to phenylalanine, the CDR3 has 14 residues. Solely the CDR3 DNA is kept, with 42 bases framed from the first base. Cut back by 6 bases and 2 bases, the V and J ends lie 13 bases apart. The germline V gene supplies CDR1 SGDLS and CDR2 YYNGEE.

This specimen was CD4+ or CD8+ T cells sorted from blood, taken in a trial of the OX40 agonist ivuxolimab. The clonotype was recovered from an adult with an advanced solid tumor such as melanoma, head and neck, liver or kidney cancer. The chain joins TRBV9 to TRBJ2-3, with TRBD1 as a weak D call on 6 bases. The DNA sequence reads TGTGCCAGCAAAACGGGACACTCCACAGATACGCAGTATTTT. It is translated as CASKTGHSTDTQYF.